Listed below are T cell receptor beta chains from one sample, sequenced in a study of blood T cell repertoires in COVID-19. TCRdb's copy holds only in-frame clones and misses some; the assay was immunoSEQ multiplex PCR. Of tens of thousands of clones in the sample, 85% to 90% were seen once. The sequenced material came from peripheral blood. Receptor source: a human donor in a cohort sampled during active COVID-19. Each CDR3 is given with its conserved first and last residue. D genes are given only for firm matches. Clone size is not always given. Where it is, it says once, few, many or a class for expanded clones.

CDR3 protein: CASRPRTGGQETQYF
CDR3 DNA: TGTGCCAGCAGGCCTCGGACAGGGGGCCAAGAGACCCAGTACTTC
D gene: TRBD1
J gene: TRBJ2-5
clone size: NA
V gene: TRBV5-4

CDR3 protein: CASSLRQTITNEKLFF
CDR3 DNA: TGTGCCAGCAGTTTAAGACAGACGATTACTAATGAAAAACTGTTTTTT
D gene: NA
J gene: TRBJ1-4
clone size: NA
V gene: TRBV27

CDR3 protein: CASSPWDSQNTEAFF
CDR3 DNA: TGCGCCAGCAGCCCGTGGGACAGTCAGAACACTGAAGCTTTCTTT
D gene: TRBD1
J gene: TRBJ1-1
clone size: NA
V gene: TRBV5-1

CDR3 protein: CASDRADAYEQYF
CDR3 DNA: TGTGCCAGTGACAGGGCAGACGCCTACGAGCAGTACTTC
D gene: TRBD1
J gene: TRBJ2-7
clone size: NA
V gene: TRBV19

CDR3 protein: CASSLWTGGGETQYF
CDR3 DNA: TGTGCCAGCAGCCTATGGACAGGGGGAGGTGAGACCCAGTACTTC
D gene: TRBD1
J gene: TRBJ2-5
clone size: NA
V gene: TRBV5-6

CDR3 protein: CASSLRIGRNYGYTF
CDR3 DNA: TGTGCCAGCAGCTTACGAATAGGGAGAAACTATGGCTACACCTTC
D gene: NA
J gene: TRBJ1-2
clone size: NA
V gene: TRBV7-9

CDR3 protein: CASSSLAGVNFHYEQYF
CDR3 DNA: TGTGCCAGCAGCTCACTAGCGGGAGTTAATTTTCACTACGAGCAGTACTTC
D gene: TRBD2
J gene: TRBJ2-7
clone size: NA
V gene: TRBV13

CDR3 protein: CASSLVQGRFGYGYTF
CDR3 DNA: TGTGCCAGCAGCTTAGTACAGGGTAGATTCGGCTATGGCTACACCTTC
D gene: NA
J gene: TRBJ1-2
clone size: NA
V gene: TRBV7-9

CDR3 protein: CASSLSTGGWQETQYF
CDR3 DNA: TGTGCCAGCAGCTTATCAACAGGGGGGTGGCAAGAGACCCAGTACTTC
D gene: TRBD1
J gene: TRBJ2-5
clone size: NA
V gene: TRBV7-8

CDR3 protein: CASSLGKSRDSNYGYTF
CDR3 DNA: TGCGCCAGCAGCTTGGGAAAATCACGGGACTCTAACTATGGCTACACCTTC
D gene: NA
J gene: TRBJ1-2
clone size: once
V gene: TRBV5-1

CDR3 protein: CASSSTGWRQPQHF
CDR3 DNA: TGTGCCAGCAGCTCAACAGGGTGGCGTCAGCCCCAGCATTTT
D gene: NA
J gene: TRBJ1-5
clone size: NA
V gene: TRBV7-2

CDR3 protein: CAISESVPLAGADTQYF
CDR3 DNA: TGTGCCATCAGTGAGTCGGTTCCGTTGGCGGGGGCAGATACGCAGTATTTT
D gene: TRBD2
J gene: TRBJ2-3
clone size: NA
V gene: TRBV10-3

CDR3 protein: CASSSRTGEDYGYTF
CDR3 DNA: TGTGCCAGCAGCTCCCGGACAGGGGAGGACTATGGCTACACCTTC
D gene: TRBD1
J gene: TRBJ1-2
clone size: once
V gene: TRBV7-2

CDR3 protein: CSVEEGRTPQETQYF
CDR3 DNA: TGCAGCGTTGAAGAGGGCCGGACTCCCCAAGAGACCCAGTACTTC
D gene: NA
J gene: TRBJ2-5
clone size: NA
V gene: TRBV29-1

CDR3 protein: CASSLEAGSDSPLHF
CDR3 DNA: TGTGCCAGCAGCTTAGAAGCAGGTTCGGATTCACCCCTCCACTTT
D gene: NA
J gene: TRBJ1-6
clone size: NA
V gene: TRBV11-2

CDR3 protein: CASSSSGVYTGELFF
CDR3 DNA: TGCGCCAGCAGCTCGAGTGGTGTCTACACCGGGGAGCTGTTTTTT
D gene: NA
J gene: TRBJ2-2
clone size: NA
V gene: TRBV5-1

CDR3 protein: CASKTGETVEAFF
CDR3 DNA: TGTGCCAGTAAAACGGGGGAAACGGTCGAAGCTTTCTTT
D gene: NA
J gene: TRBJ1-1
clone size: NA
V gene: TRBV5-4

CDR3 protein: CASSQDTMTGGGYTF
CDR3 DNA: TGCGCCAGCAGCCAAGATACTATGACAGGAGGAGGCTACACCTTC
D gene: NA
J gene: TRBJ1-2
clone size: NA
V gene: TRBV4-3

CDR3 protein: CASSPGWTGGRLGNTEAFF
CDR3 DNA: TGCGCCAGCAGCCCCGGCTGGACAGGGGGCAGATTGGGGAACACTGAAGCTTTCTTT
D gene: TRBD1
J gene: TRBJ1-1
clone size: NA
V gene: TRBV4-1

CDR3 protein: CASSLVGLLYEQYF
CDR3 DNA: TGCGCCAGCAGCTTGGTGGGACTCCTCTACGAGCAGTACTTC
D gene: NA
J gene: TRBJ2-7
clone size: NA
V gene: TRBV5-1

CDR3 protein: CASSLWSGGSTDTQYF
CDR3 DNA: TGCGCCAGCAGCTTGTGGAGCGGGGGCAGCACAGATACGCAGTATTTT
D gene: TRBD2
J gene: TRBJ2-3
clone size: NA
V gene: TRBV5-1

CDR3 protein: CASSPQPQMTTGMTTGELFF
CDR3 DNA: TGCGCCAGCAGTCCTCAGCCCCAGATGACGACAGGGATGACGACCGGGGAGCTGTTTTTT
D gene: TRBD1
J gene: TRBJ2-2
clone size: NA
V gene: TRBV23-1

CDR3 protein: CASSASAAGDGYTF
CDR3 DNA: TGTGCCAGCAGCGCCTCGGCGGCAGGGGATGGCTACACCTTC
D gene: NA
J gene: TRBJ1-2
clone size: NA
V gene: TRBV11-3

CDR3 protein: CASSLPEPGAQETQYF
CDR3 DNA: TGTGCCAGCAGTTTACCCGAACCGGGAGCCCAAGAGACCCAGTACTTC
D gene: NA
J gene: TRBJ2-5
clone size: NA
V gene: TRBV28

CDR3 protein: CASSLQGVSGANVLTF
CDR3 DNA: TGTGCCAGCAGCTTGCAGGGGGTCTCTGGGGCCAACGTCCTGACTTTC
D gene: TRBD1
J gene: TRBJ2-6
clone size: NA
V gene: TRBV11-2

CDR3 protein: CSVVTGAKLFF
CDR3 DNA: TGCAGCGTTGTGACAGGGGCAAAACTGTTTTTT
D gene: TRBD1
J gene: TRBJ1-4
clone size: NA
V gene: TRBV29-1

CDR3 protein: CASTTGTGGGGGGYTF
CDR3 DNA: TGTGCCAGCACCACCGGGACAGGGGGAGGCGGTGGGGGCTACACCTTC
D gene: TRBD1
J gene: TRBJ1-2
clone size: NA
V gene: TRBV28

CDR3 protein: CASSLSRGDTEAFF
CDR3 DNA: TGCGCCAGCAGCTTGAGCAGGGGAGACACTGAAGCTTTCTTT
D gene: NA
J gene: TRBJ1-1
clone size: NA
V gene: TRBV5-1

CDR3 protein: CASGQNTGELFF
CDR3 DNA: TGTGCCAGCGGACAGAACACCGGGGAGCTGTTTTTT
D gene: NA
J gene: TRBJ2-2
clone size: few
V gene: TRBV6-5

CDR3 protein: CSAETGDAFF
CDR3 DNA: TGCAGCGCTGAAACAGGGGATGCTTTCTTT
D gene: TRBD1
J gene: TRBJ1-1
clone size: NA
V gene: TRBV29-1

CDR3 protein: CASGRGPTDTQYF
CDR3 DNA: TGTGCCAGCGGGAGGGGTCCCACAGATACGCAGTATTTT
D gene: TRBD2
J gene: TRBJ2-3
clone size: NA
V gene: TRBV2

CDR3 protein: CASSFRQGSKGYTF
CDR3 DNA: TGTGCCAGCAGTTTCCGACAGGGCTCTAAGGGCTACACCTTC
D gene: TRBD1
J gene: TRBJ1-2
clone size: few
V gene: TRBV6-2/TRBV6-3

CDR3 protein: CASSQGQGSSGANVLTF
CDR3 DNA: TGTGCCAGCAGCCAGGGACAGGGGTCCTCTGGGGCCAACGTCCTGACTTTC
D gene: TRBD1
J gene: TRBJ2-6
clone size: NA
V gene: TRBV3-1/TRBV3-2

CDR3 protein: CASSRGAAPYGYTF
CDR3 DNA: TGTGCCAGCAGCCGGGGAGCAGCACCTTATGGCTACACCTTC
D gene: NA
J gene: TRBJ1-2
clone size: NA
V gene: TRBV3-1/TRBV3-2

CDR3 protein: CASSLKRRRQGAANEKLFF
CDR3 DNA: TGTGCCAGCAGTTTAAAGCGCAGGAGACAGGGGGCGGCTAATGAAAAACTGTTTTTT
D gene: TRBD1
J gene: TRBJ1-4
clone size: NA
V gene: TRBV27

CDR3 protein: CAISESPDSGNTIYF
CDR3 DNA: TGTGCCATCAGTGAGTCCCCAGACTCTGGAAACACCATATATTTT
D gene: NA
J gene: TRBJ1-3
clone size: NA
V gene: TRBV10-3

CDR3 protein: CASSFGGGSDEQFF
CDR3 DNA: TGTGCCAGCAGCTTTGGGGGAGGGTCCGATGAGCAGTTCTTC
D gene: TRBD2
J gene: TRBJ2-1
clone size: NA
V gene: TRBV5-4

CDR3 protein: CASSAQTESYTEAFF
CDR3 DNA: TGTGCCAGCAGCGCACAGACAGAGAGCTACACTGAAGCTTTCTTT
D gene: NA
J gene: TRBJ1-1
clone size: NA
V gene: TRBV9

CDR3 protein: CASSVRTGGENYGYTF
CDR3 DNA: TGTGCCAGCAGTGTAAGGACAGGGGGCGAGAACTATGGCTACACCTTC
D gene: TRBD1
J gene: TRBJ1-2
clone size: few
V gene: TRBV6-1

CDR3 protein: CASSQGAGNLGEQYF
CDR3 DNA: TGCGCCAGCAGCCAAGGGGCGGGAAACCTTGGGGAGCAGTACTTC
D gene: NA
J gene: TRBJ2-7
clone size: few
V gene: TRBV4-1

CDR3 protein: CASSLRGLTTSGSDEQFF
CDR3 DNA: TGTGCCAGCAGCTTAAGGGGCTTAACGACTAGCGGGAGCGATGAGCAGTTCTTC
D gene: TRBD2
J gene: TRBJ2-1
clone size: NA
V gene: TRBV7-3

CDR3 protein: CATTGLAGHYEQYF
CDR3 DNA: TGTGCCACCACGGGACTAGCGGGACACTACGAGCAGTACTTC
D gene: TRBD2
J gene: TRBJ2-7
clone size: NA
V gene: TRBV2

CDR3 protein: CAISDPGQGAFTGELFF
CDR3 DNA: TGTGCCATCAGTGACCCGGGACAGGGGGCCTTCACCGGGGAGCTGTTTTTT
D gene: TRBD1
J gene: TRBJ2-2
clone size: once
V gene: TRBV10-3

CDR3 protein: CASSTGIMYGYTF
CDR3 DNA: TGTGCCAGCAGTACGGGTATTATGTATGGCTACACCTTC
D gene: NA
J gene: TRBJ1-2
clone size: NA
V gene: TRBV12-3/TRBV12-4

CDR3 protein: CASSLDGQINTEAFF
CDR3 DNA: TGTGCCAGCAGCTTAGATGGACAGATCAACACTGAAGCTTTCTTT
D gene: NA
J gene: TRBJ1-1
clone size: NA
V gene: TRBV11-3

CDR3 protein: CASSFSGQGFSNQPQHF
CDR3 DNA: TGTGCCAGCAGCTTCTCGGGACAGGGTTTTAGCAATCAGCCCCAGCATTTT
D gene: TRBD1
J gene: TRBJ1-5
clone size: NA
V gene: TRBV5-8

CDR3 protein: CASSESHSGNTIYF
CDR3 DNA: TGTGCCAGCAGTGAGAGTCACTCTGGAAACACCATATATTTT
D gene: NA
J gene: TRBJ1-3
clone size: NA
V gene: TRBV2

CDR3 protein: CSVGLAANTGELFF
CDR3 DNA: TGCAGCGTTGGTCTAGCGGCGAACACCGGGGAGCTGTTTTTT
D gene: TRBD2
J gene: TRBJ2-2
clone size: once
V gene: TRBV29-1

CDR3 protein: CASSLRGLSTEAFF
CDR3 DNA: TGTGCCAGCAGCCTCAGGGGGCTAAGCACTGAAGCTTTCTTT
D gene: TRBD1
J gene: TRBJ1-1
clone size: few
V gene: TRBV7-9